The subject of this entry is one T cell receptor (beta chain). In the authors' methods: Reference gene primer amplification gave estimated nucleated cell counts. The method was immunoSEQ multiplex PCR; TCRdb's version includes in-frame clones alone and lacks a portion of them. V and J calls plus clone size are reproduced from that table; the DNA served to infer D and trimming. Of under 250,000 clones in the sample, 85% were seen once. CDR1 SNHLY and CDR2 FYNNEI come from the germline V gene. The CDR3 length is 15 residues. The germline V and J ends were trimmed by 1 base and 5 bases, with 11 bases remaining between them. The Seattle patients joined while their infection was active and were tracked longitudinally afterward. This specimen belongs to a study of blood T cell repertoires in COVID-19.

The sequence came from a man between 45 and 60 years old with COVID-19, enrolled during active disease. Input material: peripheral blood. The genes are TRBV2 and TRBJ2-2, with a tentative D call TRBD1 (5 bases). The CDR3 is CASSEGVRATGELFF. CDR3 nucleotide sequence: TGTGCCAGCAGTGAAGGGGTCAGGGCGACCGGGGAGCTGTTTTTT. Using reference TRBV2 and TRBJ2-2 for the parts outside the CDR3, the full variable domain is EPEVTQTPSHQVTQMGQEVILRCVPISNHLYFYWYRQILGQKVEFLVSFYNNEISEKSEIFDDQFSVERPDGSNFTLKIRSTKLEDSAMYFCASSEGVRATGELFFGEGSRLTVL.